The 28 T cell receptor beta chains listed next were all sequenced from one sample in a study of blood T cell repertoires in COVID-19. This table comes from immunoSEQ multiplex PCR, and its TCRdb copy is limited to in-frame clones, with some not included. The table has roughly 220,000 clones, 70% to 85% seen once. The specimen sequenced was PBMCs or T cells enriched from blood (not recorded which). Receptor source: a man aged 35-49 years who had recovered from COVID-19.

The chain joins TRBV5-1 to TRBJ1-1; D not resolved. The V gene's germline CDR1 is SGHRS and CDR2 YFSETQ. The CDR3 has 11 amino acids. V was pared by 6 bases and J by 2 bases, with 5 bases between. The CDR3 bases are TGCGCCAGCAACTCCAACACTGAAGCTTTCTTT. As protein: CASNSNTEAFF.

The chain is built from TRBV7-6 and TRBJ1-6; D is perhaps TRBD1 (5 bases). The V and J ends lost 6 bases and 7 bases respectively, with 16 bases between them. The CDR3 covers 15 residues. From germline, CDR1 is SGHVS and CDR2 FNYEAQ. The DNA of the CDR3 is TGTGCCAGCAGAAGGGGTGGCGACACGAATTCACCCCTCCACTTT. It specifies CASRRGGDTNSPLHF.

The chain recombines TRBV14 with TRBJ1-2; the D is unclear. The germline gives CDR1 SGHDN, CDR2 FVKESK. The CDR3 covers 13 residues. Trimming left V 0 bases short and J 2 bases short, with 4 bases between. CDR3 in DNA: TGTGCCAGCAGCCAAGATCGGAACTATGGCTACACCTTC. Residues: CASSQDRNYGYTF.

This clone was counted only a few times. The chain couples TRBV2 to TRBJ2-7; the D gene is possibly TRBD1 (6 bases). The CDR3 spans 14 residues. Trimming cost V 6 bases and J 6 bases, with 18 bases left between them. CDR1 is SNHLY, CDR2 FYNNEI, per germline. This chain's CDR3 is CASSGDTHRSEQYF. CDR3 sequence (DNA): TGTGCCAGCAGCGGGGACACACACAGAAGCGAGCAGTACTTC.

The chain employs TRBV6-2 or TRBV6-3 and TRBJ1-5; 8 bases are shared with TRBD1. V lost 4 bases to trimming and J lost 7 bases; unmatched junction nucleotides: 6. Germline loops: CDR1 MNHEY, CDR2 SVGEGT. There are 14 residues in the CDR3. CDR3 region: CASSLRTGSQPQHF. The CDR3 nucleotides read TGTGCCAGCAGTTTGCGGACAGGGTCACAGCCCCAGCATTTT.

The rearrangement uses TRBV11-2 and TRBJ1-1, with 8 bases aligning to TRBD1. V was pared by 5 bases and J by 1 base, with 6 bases of the junction left unmatched. CDR1 SGHAT and CDR2 FQNNGV come from the germline V gene. The CDR3 length is 15 residues. The DNA for the CDR3 is TGTGCCAGCAGCCTCCCAGGGGGCAAGAACACTGAAGCTTTCTTT. Its protein product is CASSLPGGKNTEAFF.

The chain links TRBV13 to TRBJ2-1; D ambiguous. Germline CDR1 reads PRHDT; CDR2 reads FYEKMQ (reference sequence). The CDR3 totals 13 residues. Trimming stripped 5 bases from V and 13 bases from J, with 18 bases between. CDR3 DNA sequence: TGTGCCAGCAGCCTACACACGCTCGGGTCCCAGTTCTTC. It encodes CASSLHTLGSQFF.

The count of this clone is one. This chain links TRBV3-1 (or the pseudogene TRBV3-2) with TRBJ2-3, with 8 bases identical to TRBD2. Germline CDR1 reads LGHDT; CDR2 reads YNNKEL (reference sequence). Losses at the gene ends were 5 bases for V and 5 bases for J; bases not matched to a gene: 6. The CDR3 has 14 residues. The CDR3 region is CASSFIGGGDTQYF. In DNA form, the CDR3 reads TGTGCCAGCAGCTTCATCGGGGGGGGAGATACGCAGTATTTT.

The chain employs TRBV11-2 and TRBJ2-1, with 10 bases that match TRBD2. This CDR3 has 13 residues. After removal of 2 bases from V and 12 bases from J, the junction contained 4 bases not matched to a gene. The germline V gene has CDR1 SGHAT and CDR2 FQNNGV. The CDR3 is CASSLPSGRVQFF. CDR3 DNA sequence: TGTGCCAGCAGCTTACCGAGCGGGAGGGTGCAGTTCTTC. The full variable domain, its missing parts supplied by reference TRBV11-2 and TRBJ2-1, is EAGVAQSPRYKIIEKRQSVAFWCNPISGHATLYWYQQILGQGPKLLIQFQNNGVVDDSQLPKDRFSAERLKGVDSTLKIQPAKLEDSAVYLCASSLPSGRVQFFGPGTRLTVL.

Worth noting for this clone: This CDR3 is also generated by other DNA sequences in the sample. This chain links TRBV5-4 with TRBJ2-7, with a tentative D call TRBD1 (5 bases). Per the germline V gene, CDR1 is SGHNT and CDR2 is YYREEE (reference sequence). V was pared by 4 bases and J by 4 bases, with 9 bases between. The CDR3 loop spans 12 amino acids. The CDR3 loop is CASSLRGYEQYF. The CDR3 nucleotides read TGTGCCAGCAGCCTAAGGGGTTACGAGCAGTACTTC.

The chain links TRBV7-9 to TRBJ2-1; possible D gene TRBD2, 7 bases. Germline lookup yields CDR1 SEHNR and CDR2 FQNEAQ (reference sequence). The V end lost 8 bases, the J end lost 2 bases, and 22 bases lay between the germline ends. The length of the CDR3 is 17 residues. CDR3 bases: TGTGCCAGCTCGCGGGGGCAAGGAGGTCCAACCTACAATGAGCAGTTCTTC. This encodes CASSRGQGGPTYNEQFF.

J is TRBJ1-6 and V is TRBV28; TRBD1 matches 9 bases. The CDR3 is 13 residues long. The germline gives CDR1 MDHEN, CDR2 SYDVKM. In DNA form, the CDR3 reads TGTGCAACCACGGGGACAGGGTATTCACCCCTCCACTTT. The encoded protein is CATTGTGYSPLHF.

The chain links TRBV5-4 to TRBJ2-1; TRBD2 aligns across 12 bases. In germline, CDR1 is SGHNT, CDR2 YYREEE (reference sequence). The J segment lost 6 bases and the V segment lost 10 bases, leaving 5 bases of the junction unmatched. The CDR3 covers 13 residues. The CDR3 here is CAWLAGGLNEQFF. DNA for the CDR3: TGTGCCTGGCTAGCGGGGGGGCTCAATGAGCAGTTCTTC. The full variable domain, completed using reference TRBV5-4 and TRBJ2-1, is ETGVTQSPTHLIKTRGQQVTLRCSSQSGHNTVSWYQQALGQGPQFIFQYYREEENGRGNFPPRFSGLQFPNYSSELNVNALELDDSALYLCAWLAGGLNEQFFGPGTRLTVL.

The rearrangement links TRBV29-1 to TRBJ1-1; D gene uncertain. The CDR3 runs 12 residues. Per germline, CDR1 SQVTM and CDR2 ANQGSEA. V was clipped by 7 bases and J by 11 bases, with 20 bases between them. In nucleotides, the CDR3 is TGCAGCGGCACCGACCAGCGCGTCCCTGCTTTCTTT. It yields the protein CSGTDQRVPAFF.

The chain joins TRBV18 to TRBJ1-3; D is ambiguous. This CDR3 contains 14 residues. V was pared by 3 bases and J by 0 bases, with 6 bases between. Germline V gene sequence: CDR1 KGHSH, CDR2 LQKENI. The CDR3 spells CASSPSRSGNTIYF. The CDR3, as DNA: TGTGCCAGCTCACCCTCTCGCTCTGGAAACACCATATATTTT.

This chain connects TRBV5-1 to TRBJ2-6, with 11 positions matching TRBD1. The CDR3 consists of 17 residues. The germline V gene encodes CDR1 SGHRS and CDR2 YFSETQ. The V and J ends lost 7 bases and 4 bases, in that order; junction bases with no gene match: 10. The CDR3 loop is CASAPRTGGYGANVLTF. In nucleotides, the CDR3 is TGCGCCAGCGCTCCCCGGACAGGGGGCTACGGGGCCAACGTCCTGACTTTC.

The genes are TRBV7-2 and TRBJ1-3; tentative D call: TRBD1 (5 bases). This CDR3 is 13 amino acids long. V was pared by 8 bases and J by 4 bases, with 12 bases between. CDR1 and CDR2 (germline): SGHTA, FQGNSA. CDR3 in amino acids: CASEGETGNTIYF. In DNA, the CDR3 is TGTGCCAGCGAAGGGGAAACGGGAAACACCATATATTTT. Full variable domain (missing parts from reference TRBV7-2 and TRBJ1-3): GAGVSQSPSNKVTEKGKDVELRCDPISGHTALYWYRQSLGQGLEFLIYFQGNSAPDKSGLPSDRFSAERTGGSVSTLTIQRTQQEDSAVYLCASEGETGNTIYFGEGSWLTVV.

The CDR3 bases are TGTGCCAGCTCCCCAGAGAGGAACACTGAAGCTTTCTTT. Translation: CASSPERNTEAFF. The V gene is TRBV18, the J gene TRBJ1-1; D remains unclear. CDR3 length equals 13 residues. Trimming took off 6 bases at V and 1 base at J, with 9 bases between the two ends. Germline lookup yields CDR1 KGHSH and CDR2 LQKENI.

The chain combines TRBV6-1 with TRBJ2-3; TRBD2 aligns across 10 bases. V shed 1 base and J 0 bases; nucleotides not matched to a gene: 4. Germline V gene sequence: CDR1 MNHNS, CDR2 SASEGT. The CDR3 extends over 17 amino acids. CDR3 in amino acids: CASSEGLAGESTDTQYF. The CDR3 DNA follows: TGTGCCAGCAGTGAAGGGCTAGCGGGGGAGAGCACAGATACGCAGTATTTT.

The rearrangement joins TRBV2 to TRBJ2-1; 11 bases map to TRBD2. CDR1 SNHLY and CDR2 FYNNEI come from the germline V gene. This CDR3 is built from 14 residues. Trimming took 4 bases from V and 7 from J; bases not matched to a gene: 3. CDR3 DNA: TGTGCCAGCAGTGTTTCTAGCGGGAGGAATGAGCAGTTCTTC. Its protein is CASSVSSGRNEQFF.

The chain joins TRBV16 to TRBJ1-2; D possibly corresponds to TRBD1 (6 bases). The CDR3 has 13 residues. V lost 4 bases to trimming and J lost 7 bases, with 13 bases between them. Germline V CDR1 and CDR2: KGHSY, FQNENV. The CDR3 nucleotides are TGTGCCAGCAGCCCCTACAGGGTAACTGGCTACACCTTC. Amino acids: CASSPYRVTGYTF.

CDR3 in DNA: TGTGCCAGCAGTTTAACAGGGGGCGCTCCCTATGGCTACACCTTC. It specifies CASSLTGGAPYGYTF. V usage is TRBV6-5 and J usage is TRBJ1-2; 9 bases line up with TRBD1. From germline, CDR1 is MNHEY and CDR2 SVGAGI. CDR3 size: 15 residues. V lost 4 bases, J lost 4 bases, and 7 bases stayed unmatched.

This chain joins TRBV7-2 and TRBJ2-1; 9 bases align to TRBD2. CDR3 size: 15 residues. Per the germline V gene, CDR1 is SGHTA and CDR2 is FQGNSA. J gave up 8 bases and V 4 bases, and 9 bases lay outside the gene matches. The CDR3 region has the DNA TGTGCCAGCAGCTCGAGCGGGGGGTTCCAGTATGAGCAGTTCTTC. Its protein is CASSSSGGFQYEQFF.

A single count supports this clone. The chain combines TRBV7-2 with TRBJ2-1, with D possibly being TRBD1 (6 bases). Germline V gene sequence: CDR1 SGHTA, CDR2 FQGNSA. V lost 1 base and J lost 2, with 9 bases in between. The CDR3 runs 15 residues. The CDR3 loop reads CASSLVWGPYNEQFF. The CDR3 DNA reads TGTGCCAGCAGCTTAGTTTGGGGGCCCTACAATGAGCAGTTCTTC.

The J gene is TRBJ1-1, the V gene TRBV11-3; D might be TRBD1 (5 bases). Germline loops: CDR1 SGHNT, CDR2 YENEEA. This CDR3 is built from 15 residues. Trimming pared 1 base from V and 1 base from J, leaving 10 bases between. As DNA, the CDR3 is TGTGCCAGCAGCTTAGGTGGGGCGCGGAACACTGAAGCTTTCTTT. As protein: CASSLGGARNTEAFF.

This chain uses TRBV30 with TRBJ1-2, with unresolved D. Trimming removed 4 bases from V and 4 bases from J, with 16 bases in between. This CDR3 has 14 residues. Germline CDR1 and CDR2: GTSNPN and SVGIG (reference sequence). For the CDR3, the DNA is TGTGCCTGGATTGGCAGCGGTACTGTCTATGGCTACACCTTC. Encoded protein: CAWIGSGTVYGYTF.

The chain is built from TRBV5-1 and TRBJ2-3, with D possibly matching TRBD2 (5 bases). There are 14 residues in the CDR3. Per germline, CDR1 SGHRS and CDR2 YFSETQ. V gave up 3 bases and J gave up 5 bases, with 13 bases separating them. The CDR3 DNA reads TGCGCCAGCAGCTACCTCTCGAGGGTAGATACGCAGTATTTT. This encodes CASSYLSRVDTQYF.

V usage is TRBV29-1 and J usage is TRBJ2-1, with D unclear. The CDR3 runs 10 residues. V gave up 6 bases and J gave up 7 bases, with 7 bases separating them. CDR1 is SQVTM and CDR2 is ANQGSEA in the germline V gene. The DNA of the CDR3 is TGCAGCGTCTTAAAAAATGAGCAGTTCTTC. This encodes CSVLKNEQFF.